This T cell receptor (beta chain) emerged from a study of blood T cell repertoires in COVID-19. The overall study: Collection of acute and convalescent COVID-19 samples took place in the United States, Italy and Spain. The analysed material was cDNA or gDNA that came from T cells, B-cell-depleted T cells, or PBMCs.

The CDR3 runs 13 residues. CDR1 and CDR2 (germline): SGHNT, YYREEE (reference sequence). The ends were cut back, 4 bases at V and 1 base at J, with 8 bases in the middle. Assay: immunoSEQ multiplex PCR; the TCRdb copy retains only in-frame clones and omits some. The data contain 150,000 or so clones, roughly 89% of them singletons. The chain has TRBV5-4 and TRBJ2-5; possibly TRBD1 for D (5 bases). The sample comprised peripheral blood. The TCR originated in a man in his forties or fifties with acute or convalescent COVID-19. The CDR3 protein is CASSRRAQETQYF. The CDR3 bases are TGTGCCAGCAGCCGCAGGGCCCAAGAGACCCAGTACTTC.